This T cell receptor (beta chain) was sequenced in a study of OX40 agonist ivuxolimab in advanced cancers. Study in general: There were three patients with partial responses, one having hepatocellular carcinoma and two cutaneous melanoma.

Trimming stripped 5 bases from V and 5 bases from J, with 6 bases between. Germline assignment: CDR1 MNHNY and CDR2 SVGAGI (reference sequence). The CDR3 covers 11 residues. Profiling relied on immunoSEQ multiplex PCR, and the TCRdb table lists in-frame clones only, not all of them. The sample records more than 95,000 clones, approximately 93% being singletons. Blood samples were obtained at baseline, cycle 4 day 1, and cycle 7 day 1. The chain has TRBV6-6 and TRBJ1-1; D not resolved. The sample consisted of CD4+ or CD8+ T cells sorted from blood, taken in a trial of the OX40 agonist ivuxolimab. The sequence derives from an adult with an advanced solid tumor such as melanoma, head and neck, liver or kidney cancer. The CDR3 DNA follows: TGTGCCAGCAGTCCTCGAACTGAAGCTTTCTTT. It is translated as CASSPRTEAFF.